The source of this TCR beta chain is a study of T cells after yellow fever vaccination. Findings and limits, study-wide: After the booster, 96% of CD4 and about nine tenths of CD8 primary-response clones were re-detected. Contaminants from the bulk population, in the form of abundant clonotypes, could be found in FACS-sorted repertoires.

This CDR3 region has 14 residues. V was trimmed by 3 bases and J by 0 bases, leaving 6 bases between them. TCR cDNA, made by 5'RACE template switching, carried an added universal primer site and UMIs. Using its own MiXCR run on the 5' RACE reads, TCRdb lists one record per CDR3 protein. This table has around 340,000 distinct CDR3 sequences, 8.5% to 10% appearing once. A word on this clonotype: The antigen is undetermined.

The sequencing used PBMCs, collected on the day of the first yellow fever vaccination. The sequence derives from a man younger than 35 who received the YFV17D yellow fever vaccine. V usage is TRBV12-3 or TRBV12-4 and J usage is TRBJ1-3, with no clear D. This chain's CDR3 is CASSFDTSGNTIYF. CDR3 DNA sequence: TGTGCCAGCAGTTTCGACACCTCTGGAAACACCATATATTTT.